This T cell receptor (beta chain) was sequenced in a study of cytomegalovirus exposure and HLA in healthy donors. Study as a whole: Genetic ancestry analysis placed over 65% of the approximately 400 donors that were genotyped in the Caucasian-associated cluster. Study conclusions and caveats: There were a few CMV-associated chains whose specificity for CMV antigens was confirmed in vitro. The study recorded 150 to 200 TCR beta chains that were cytomegalovirus-associated.

The CDR3 runs to 13 residues. Trimming shortened V by 0 bases and J by 9 bases, and 9 bases separated the two germline ends. Per germline, CDR1 SGHAT and CDR2 FQNNGV. This clone was detected once. Its specificity is unknown. PCR amplification relied on 60 Vbeta primers (plus 13 Jbeta primers). Sequencing was performed with immunoSEQ multiplex PCR; in TCRdb, only in-frame clones are kept and a portion is missing. The table has under 150,000 clones, 76% seen once. Sequencing was performed on PBMCs. The chain links TRBV11-2 to TRBJ2-1; D gene unclear. The receptor was isolated from a female donor in good health and CMV-seropositive. DNA of the CDR3: TGTGCCAGCAGCTTAGACAGGCTCGCTGAGCAGTTCTTC. Amino acids: CASSLDRLAEQFF.